Listed here are 15 T cell receptor beta chains from one sample, sequenced in a study of cytomegalovirus exposure and HLA in healthy donors. 60 Vbeta and 13 Jbeta primers were used in PCR. Profiling relied on immunoSEQ multiplex PCR, and the TCRdb table lists in-frame clones only, not all of them. The data show 150,000 to 200,000 clones, 80% seen once. Sequencing was performed on PBMCs. The receptors here all came from a man aged 25 to 40 in good health and CMV-seronegative.

In DNA form, the CDR3 reads TGTGCCAGCAGTTTTGAAGCGGGAGGGCCAGAGTACAATGAGCAGTTCTTC. Its protein product is CASSFEAGGPEYNEQFF. The chain couples TRBV28 to TRBJ2-1, with 10 positions matching TRBD2. CDR1 is MDHEN, CDR2 SYDVKM, per germline. The CDR3 extends over 17 amino acids. V shed 3 bases and J 4 bases; nucleotides not matched to a gene: 9. The full variable domain, in which reference TRBV28 and TRBJ2-1 provide the parts outside the CDR3, is DVKVTQSSRYLVKRTGEKVFLECVQDMDHENMFWYRQDPGLGLRLIYFSYDVKMKEKGDIPEGYSVSREKKERFSLILESASTNQTSMYLCASSFEAGGPEYNEQFFGPGTRLTVL.

This clone was counted only a few times. The chain joins TRBV5-1 to TRBJ1-1; weak D call: TRBD1 (6 bases). V was clipped by 4 bases and J by 1 base, with 11 bases between them. The CDR3 totals 14 residues. Germline V gives CDR1 SGHRS, CDR2 YFSETQ. The CDR3 sequence: CASSTGTRNTEAFF. The CDR3 nucleotides read TGCGCCAGCAGCACCGGGACAAGGAACACTGAAGCTTTCTTT.

The chain employs TRBV28 and TRBJ2-6, with D possibly matching TRBD1 (5 bases). The CDR3 spans 15 residues. Trimming stripped 5 bases from V and 4 bases from J, with 12 bases between. Looked up from germline, CDR1 is MDHEN and CDR2 is SYDVKM. The CDR3 DNA sequence: TGTGCCAGCAGTCCCCGCAGGGCAGGGGCCAACGTCCTGACTTTC. Protein product: CASSPRRAGANVLTF.

This clone was recorded a few times. The chain employs TRBV2 and TRBJ1-2; D possibly corresponds to TRBD1 (5 bases). Germline V CDR1 and CDR2: SNHLY, FYNNEI. This CDR3 comprises 12 residues. The V and J ends lost 9 bases and 5 bases respectively, with 13 bases between them. As DNA, the CDR3 is TGTGCCAGTACAGAACGGGGGTATGGCTACACCTTC. Encoded protein: CASTERGYGYTF.

The chain recombines TRBV7-2 with TRBJ2-7; D may be TRBD2 (5 bases). V dropped 5 bases and J dropped 8 bases, with 10 bases sitting between them. The CDR3 contains 11 residues. Per germline, CDR1 SGHTA and CDR2 FQGNSA. The DNA of the CDR3 is TGTGCCAGCAGCCCAGGACTCAAGCAGTACTTC. Amino acids: CASSPGLKQYF.

This clone came up a few times. The rearrangement joins TRBV18 to TRBJ1-2; TRBD1 matches 9 bases. Germline CDR1 and CDR2: KGHSH and LQKENI. CDR3 length: 16 amino acids. The junction had 15 bases not matched to a gene; V was cut back by 3 bases and J by 10 bases. The CDR3 coding sequence is TGTGCCAGCTCACCGGCACGACCGGGACAGGGTTTTTACTACACCTTC. Translating gives CASSPARPGQGFYYTF.

This chain uses TRBV6-5 with TRBJ1-1; TRBD1 agrees at 10 bases. The CDR3 consists of 15 residues. The J segment lost 5 bases and the V segment lost 5 bases, leaving 8 bases of the junction unmatched. Per the germline V gene, CDR1 is MNHEY and CDR2 is SVGAGI. The CDR3 DNA is TGTGCCAGCAGTCGACAGGGGGCAGGTGCAACTGAAGCTTTCTTT. This sequence encodes CASSRQGAGATEAFF.

This chain joins TRBV6-5 and TRBJ2-2; D ambiguous. CDR1 and CDR2 from the germline V gene are MNHEY and SVGAGI. V shed 4 bases and J shed 4 bases, with 10 bases lying between them. This CDR3 spans 14 amino acids. In nucleotides, the CDR3 is TGTGCCAGCAGTTGGGCAGTCGGCACCGGGGAGCTGTTTTTT. Translated, it gives CASSWAVGTGELFF.

This clone is a singleton in its sample. The V gene is TRBV25-1, the J gene TRBJ1-6; TRBD1 matches 9 bases. CDR3 size: 18 residues. V lost 4 bases and J lost 5; bases outside the gene matches: 12. The V gene's germline CDR1 is MGHDK and CDR2 SYGVNS. In nucleotides, the CDR3 is TGTGCCAGCAGTGGGATACCGGGACAGGGAAGGGATAATTCACCCCTCCACTTT. Translating it yields CASSGIPGQGRDNSPLHF.

The chain carries TRBV27 and TRBJ2-7; 9 nucleotides match TRBD2. With 5 bases clipped from V and 3 bases from J, the junction kept 8 bases outside the gene matches. Germline CDR1 and CDR2: MNHEY and SMNVEV (reference sequence). The CDR3 has 15 amino acids. CDR3 amino acids: CASSAPSGTLYEQYF. Written as DNA, the CDR3 is TGTGCCAGCAGTGCACCTAGCGGGACCCTCTACGAGCAGTACTTC.

The CDR3 coding sequence is TGTGCCAGCAGTTTATCGGGACACCAAATTAGAGCTTTCTTT. Its translation is CASSLSGHQIRAFF. V is TRBV27 and J is TRBJ1-1; the D gene is possibly TRBD1 (6 bases). This CDR3 has 14 amino acids. Germline CDR1 reads MNHEY; CDR2 reads SMNVEV (reference sequence). Trimming took 0 bases from V and 10 from J, leaving 15 bases between them.

The V call is TRBV25-1, the J call TRBJ1-1; no reliable D call. Germline V gene lookup returns CDR1 MGHDK and CDR2 SYGVNS. V lost 3 bases to trimming and J lost 4 bases, with 21 bases between them. The CDR3 runs to 17 residues. Written as DNA, the CDR3 is TGTGCCAGCAGTGAGGCCAGACCCTCCTCTCGGGGCACTGAAGCTTTCTTT. This sequence encodes CASSEARPSSRGTEAFF.

The rearrangement uses TRBV5-4 and TRBJ2-3, with 10 bases aligning to TRBD2. This CDR3 spans 16 amino acids. The germline CDR1 and CDR2 sequences are SGHNT and YYREEE (reference sequence). Losses at the gene ends were 4 bases for V and 5 bases for J; bases not matched to a gene: 10. CDR3 in DNA: TGTGCCAGCAGCCTCCAAAAGCGGGGGGGCCAAGATACGCAGTATTTT. As protein: CASSLQKRGGQDTQYF.

The chain combines TRBV18 with TRBJ2-5, with D possibly being TRBD1 (5 bases). Per the germline V gene, CDR1 is KGHSH and CDR2 is LQKENI. The CDR3 extends over 12 amino acids. Trimming stripped 6 bases from V and 5 bases from J, with 10 bases between. The CDR3 loop is CASSSGRETQYF. CDR3 coding DNA: TGTGCCAGCTCTTCAGGGCGGGAGACCCAGTACTTC. The full variable domain, with the rest looked up from reference TRBV18 and TRBJ2-5, is NAGVMQNPRHLVRRRGQEARLRCSPMKGHSHVYWYRQLPEEGLKFMVYLQKENIIDESGMPKERFSAEFPKEGPSILRIQQVVRGDSAAYFCASSSGRETQYFGPGTRLLVL.

The genes are TRBV2 and TRBJ1-5, with 10 bases fitting TRBD1. J lost 3 bases, V lost 9 bases, and 5 bases had no gene match. CDR1 SNHLY and CDR2 FYNNEI come from the germline V gene. The CDR3 sequence is 14 residues long. CDR3 in DNA: TGTGCCAGATCGGGACAGGGGATCAATCAGCCCCAGCATTTT. Amino acid sequence: CARSGQGINQPQHF.